What follows are 22 T cell receptor beta chains derived from one specimen sequenced in a study of T cell responses to AZD1222 COVID-19 vaccine. Only in-frame clones appear in the TCRdb table, and some are missing; sequencing was by immunoSEQ multiplex PCR. This table lists around 140,000 clones. Material for sequencing was peripheral blood. Receptors originate from an adult in good health.

This chain joins TRBV7-9 and TRBJ1-6; D gene unclear. The CDR3 covers 14 residues. Trimming took 5 bases from V and 4 from J, leaving 9 bases between them. The germline gives CDR1 SEHNR, CDR2 FQNEAQ (reference sequence). The CDR3 DNA reads as TGTGCCAGCAGCCCGGCCCTTTATAATTCACCCCTCCACTTT. Translating it yields CASSPALYNSPLHF.

The genes are TRBV29-1 and TRBJ1-2; D gene ambiguous. The CDR3 sequence is 16 residues long. Germline values: CDR1 SQVTM, CDR2 ANQGSEA. Between the trimmed V and J ends, which lost 7 bases and 0 bases, there was a span of 21 bases. CDR3 protein: CSADQGGRSANYGYTF. The CDR3, as DNA: TGCAGCGCCGACCAAGGAGGAAGATCAGCTAACTATGGCTACACCTTC.

The rearrangement links TRBV4-3 to TRBJ1-2; D not certain. V was trimmed by 2 bases and J by 3 bases, leaving 10 bases between them. CDR3 length: 14 amino acids. Germline CDR1 LGHNA, CDR2 YSLEER. CDR3 in DNA: TGCGCCAGCAGCCAATGGGCGGGTGACTATGGCTACACCTTC. Translated: CASSQWAGDYGYTF.

The chain has TRBV6-1 and TRBJ1-5; D is uncertain. V lost 1 base and J 2 bases, leaving 12 bases between the germline ends. CDR1 is MNHNS, CDR2 SASEGT, per germline. The CDR3 has 16 residues. The chain's CDR3 is CASSEGVGSGNQPQHF. CDR3 bases: TGTGCCAGCAGTGAAGGTGTTGGGTCGGGCAATCAGCCCCAGCATTTT.

V gene TRBV7-2 combines with J gene TRBJ2-2; D possibly corresponds to TRBD1 (6 bases). V was cut by 2 bases and J by 6 bases, with 19 bases left in between. The CDR3 is made up of 17 amino acids. Germline values: CDR1 SGHTA, CDR2 FQGNSA. The CDR3 DNA follows: TGTGCCAGCAGCTTATCCCTATTGACAGGCAGGTCCGGGGAGCTGTTTTTT. This sequence encodes CASSLSLLTGRSGELFF. Filled out from reference TRBV7-2 and TRBJ2-2, the complete variable domain reads GAGVSQSPSNKVTEKGKDVELRCDPISGHTALYWYRQSLGQGLEFLIYFQGNSAPDKSGLPSDRFSAERTGGSVSTLTIQRTQQEDSAVYLCASSLSLLTGRSGELFFGEGSRLTVL.

CDR3 sequence: CASSPGPHTEAFF. The DNA for the CDR3 is TGTGCCAGCAGTCCTGGACCACACACTGAAGCTTTCTTT. The chain recombines TRBV11-2 with TRBJ1-1; D is ambiguous. Deletions cut 6 bases from V and 3 bases from J, with 11 bases between. Germline V CDR1 and CDR2: SGHAT, FQNNGV. The CDR3 is 13 residues long.

V is TRBV28 and J is TRBJ2-2, with TRBD2 matching 10 bases. This CDR3 is built from 15 residues. CDR1 is MDHEN and CDR2 is SYDVKM in the germline V gene. Unmatched junction bases numbered 6, after V lost 7 bases and J lost 4 bases. The CDR3 coding sequence is TGTGCCAGCAAGCCAGCGGGGGGGCGCACCGGGGAGCTGTTTTTT. Protein: CASKPAGGRTGELFF.

V gene TRBV19 combines with J gene TRBJ1-3; D gene unclear. The CDR3 consists of 16 residues. Trimming pared 1 base from V and 0 bases from J, leaving 10 bases between. Germline CDR1 is LNHDA and CDR2 is SQIVND (reference sequence). The CDR3 DNA is TGTGCCAGTAGTATAGCGGCCGGTGACTCTGGAAACACCATATATTTT. This codes for CASSIAAGDSGNTIYF.

This rearrangement joins TRBV5-8 to TRBJ1-1; 9 bases match TRBD1. J was trimmed by 2 bases and V by 3 bases; bases with no gene match: 5. Germline V lookup: CDR1 SGHTS, CDR2 YDEGEE. The CDR3 contains 15 residues. DNA for the CDR3: TGTGCCAGCAGCTCGCAGGGACAGGGTAACACTGAAGCTTTCTTT. It yields the protein CASSSQGQGNTEAFF.

This chain joins TRBV7-8 and TRBJ2-1; D is possibly TRBD2 (6 bases). V lost 1 base and J lost 8, with 18 bases in between. This CDR3 comprises 16 residues. Per germline, CDR1 SGHVS and CDR2 FQNEAQ. This CDR3 is CASSLGAGPSGDEQFF. DNA for the CDR3: TGTGCCAGCAGCTTAGGAGCAGGGCCCTCGGGAGATGAGCAGTTCTTC. The full variable domain, with the rest looked up from reference TRBV7-8 and TRBJ2-1, is GAGVSQSPRYKVAKRGQDVALRCDPISGHVSLFWYQQALGQGPEFLTYFQNEAQLDKSGLPSDRFFAERPEGSVSTLKIQRTQQEDSAVYLCASSLGAGPSGDEQFFGPGTRLTVL.

CDR3 nucleotide sequence: TGCGCCAGCAGCCAAGCCTTCGCCCACTACGAGCAGTACTTC. Translated: CASSQAFAHYEQYF. The chain carries TRBV4-1 and TRBJ2-7; D remains ambiguous. The CDR3 sequence is 14 residues long. The germline V gene has CDR1 MGHRA and CDR2 YSYEKL. Trimming left V 1 base short and J 3 bases short, with 10 bases between.

This chain uses TRBV30 with TRBJ1-5, with unresolved D. V lost 2 bases and J 7 bases, leaving 12 bases between the germline ends. The CDR3 totals 13 residues. Germline CDR1 reads GTSNPN; CDR2 reads SVGIG (reference sequence). CDR3 sequence (DNA): TGTGCCTGGAGTTACAATGAAGGGCAGCCCCAGCATTTT. Its protein product is CAWSYNEGQPQHF.

V and J are TRBV4-2 and TRBJ1-5, with 7 nucleotides matching TRBD1. Trimming cost V 4 bases and J 2 bases; bases outside gene matches: 5. This CDR3 contains 15 residues. Germline CDR1 LGHNA, CDR2 YNFKEQ. The CDR3 coding sequence is TGTGCCAGCAGCCCAACAGGGGACGGCAATCAGCCCCAGCATTTT. Amino acids: CASSPTGDGNQPQHF.

V gene TRBV6-5 combines with J gene TRBJ2-1, with 7 bases lining up with TRBD1. Germline loops: CDR1 MNHEY, CDR2 SVGAGI. J was trimmed by 7 bases and V by 6 bases; bases with no gene match: 12. The CDR3 runs 15 residues. The CDR3 DNA is TGTGCCAGCAGGGACAGGTTGGGGTCGGGGAATGAGCAGTTCTTC. Translating it yields CASRDRLGSGNEQFF.

The chain links TRBV6-5 to TRBJ1-4; possible D gene TRBD1, 5 bases. CDR1 and CDR2 (germline): MNHEY, SVGAGI. The CDR3 has 13 residues. V was shortened by 5 bases and J by 8 bases, with 12 bases between the two germline ends. DNA for the CDR3: TGTGCCAGCAGTACAGGAGGCCGGGAAAAACTGTTTTTT. Translating gives CASSTGGREKLFF.

The chain combines TRBV7-7 with TRBJ2-7; D perhaps matches TRBD2 (6 bases). The CDR3 covers 14 residues. Germline V gene data show CDR1 as SSHAT and CDR2 as FNYEAQ (reference sequence). The germline V and J ends were trimmed by 5 bases and 2 bases, with 13 bases remaining between them. The CDR3 here is CASSPAGLPYEQYF. The CDR3 DNA reads TGTGCCAGCAGCCCCGCGGGATTACCCTACGAGCAGTACTTC. Drawing the rest from reference TRBV7-7 and TRBJ2-7, the complete variable domain is GAGVSQSPRYKVTKRGQDVTLRCDPISSHATLYWYQQALGQGPEFLTYFNYEAQPDKSGLPSDRFSAERPEGSISTLTIQRTEQRDSAMYRCASSPAGLPYEQYFGPGTRLTVT.

The chain links TRBV5-4 to TRBJ2-2; D is perhaps TRBD2 (5 bases). Germline assignment: CDR1 SGHNT and CDR2 YYREEE (reference sequence). This CDR3 has 13 amino acids. V lost 0 bases and J lost 5, with 5 bases in between. The CDR3 loop reads CASSLGLTGELFF. As DNA, the CDR3 is TGTGCCAGCAGCTTGGGACTAACCGGGGAGCTGTTTTTT.

The rearrangement links TRBV6-1 to TRBJ2-1; D is possibly TRBD1 (6 bases). The CDR3 loop spans 14 amino acids. Germline V gene data show CDR1 as MNHNS and CDR2 as SASEGT. Trimming pared 3 bases from V and 11 bases from J, leaving 17 bases between. The CDR3 spells CASSDPTEGDKQFF. The CDR3, as DNA: TGTGCCAGCAGTGACCCGACAGAGGGGGATAAGCAGTTCTTC.

As for this clone: One end of the junction varies from germline; a read error may be responsible. This sequence joins TRBV6-4 and TRBJ2-6, with D tentatively TRBD1 (5 bases). This CDR3 region has 16 residues. The germline V gene has CDR1 MRHNA and CDR2 SNTAGT. CDR3 nucleotides: TGTGCCAGCAGTCCGCAATCTCACTCTGGGGCCAATGTCCTGACTTTC. Translated, it gives CASSPQSHSGANVLTF.

V usage is TRBV20-1 and J usage is TRBJ2-7, with unresolved D. Germline CDR1 reads DFQATT; CDR2 reads SNEGSKA (reference sequence). The CDR3 extends over 11 amino acids. With 3 bases removed from V and 2 bases from J, the gap between germline ends came to 5 bases. DNA of the CDR3: TGCAGTGCTAGTCCCACCTACGAGCAGTACTTC. This codes for CSASPTYEQYF.

The gene calls are TRBV28 and TRBJ1-6; no reliable D call. Germline V CDR1 and CDR2: MDHEN, SYDVKM. With 2 bases removed from V and 4 bases from J, the gap between germline ends came to 9 bases. The CDR3 covers 15 residues. Written as DNA, the CDR3 is TGTGCCAGCAGTTTACGTCCCGGGTATAATTCACCCCTCCACTTT. This codes for CASSLRPGYNSPLHF. Using reference TRBV28 and TRBJ1-6 for the parts outside the CDR3, the full variable domain is DVKVTQSSRYLVKRTGEKVFLECVQDMDHENMFWYRQDPGLGLRLIYFSYDVKMKEKGDIPEGYSVSREKKERFSLILESASTNQTSMYLCASSLRPGYNSPLHFGNGTRLTVT.

The chain has TRBV27 and TRBJ2-5, with unresolved D. Trimming pared 2 bases from V and 4 bases from J, leaving 17 bases between. Germline V gene sequence: CDR1 MNHEY, CDR2 SMNVEV (reference sequence). CDR3 length: 16 amino acids. CDR3 loop: CASSLGALVGGETQYF. CDR3 DNA sequence: TGTGCCAGCAGTTTAGGTGCTTTAGTGGGCGGAGAGACCCAGTACTTC.